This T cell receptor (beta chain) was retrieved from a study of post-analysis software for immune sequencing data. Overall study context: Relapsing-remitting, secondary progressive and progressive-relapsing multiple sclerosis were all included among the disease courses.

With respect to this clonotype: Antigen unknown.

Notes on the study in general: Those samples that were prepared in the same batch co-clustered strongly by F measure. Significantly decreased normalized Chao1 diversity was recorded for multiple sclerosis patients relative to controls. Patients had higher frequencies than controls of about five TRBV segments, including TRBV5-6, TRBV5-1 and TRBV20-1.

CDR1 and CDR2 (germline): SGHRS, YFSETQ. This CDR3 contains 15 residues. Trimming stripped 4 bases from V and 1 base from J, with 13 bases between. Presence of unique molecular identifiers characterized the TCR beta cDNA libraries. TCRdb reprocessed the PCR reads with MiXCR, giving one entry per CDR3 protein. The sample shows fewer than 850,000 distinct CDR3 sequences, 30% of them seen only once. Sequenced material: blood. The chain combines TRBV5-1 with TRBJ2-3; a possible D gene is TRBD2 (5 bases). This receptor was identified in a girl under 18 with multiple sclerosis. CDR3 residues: CASSDRGLGTDTQYF. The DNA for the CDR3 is TGCGCCAGCAGCGATCGGGGATTAGGCACAGATACGCAGTATTTT.